This T cell receptor beta chain was retrieved from a study of T cell responses to AZD1222 COVID-19 vaccine. Study results and limitations: Spike-specific TCR breadth and depth went up after people got two AZD1222 doses. Unmutated variant regions are reportedly targeted by nearly half of spike-specific TCRs. Donors skewed white British and female; clonal diversity was possibly underestimated.

Trimming took 2 bases from V and 1 from J, leaving 5 bases between them. Germline CDR1 reads LNHDA; CDR2 reads SQIVND (reference sequence). The CDR3 has 13 residues. Assay: immunoSEQ multiplex PCR; the TCRdb copy retains only in-frame clones and omits some. The sample has roughly 180,000 clones, approximately 95% seen once. This clone was recorded only once. Its specificity is unknown. The chain couples TRBV19 to TRBJ1-1; the D is unclear. The TCR sequence derives from an adult who received the MenACWY meningococcal vaccine as a control. The material sequenced was peripheral blood, taken 28 days after the second dose of the MenACWY control vaccine. The CDR3 region is CASSIKRNTEAFF. The CDR3 DNA is TGTGCCAGTAGTATAAAGCGGAACACTGAAGCTTTCTTT.